Below, 26 T cell receptor beta chains from the same sample are listed, as sequenced in a study of Ad26.COV2.S vaccination and SARS-CoV-2 variants. TCRdb's table, derived via immunoSEQ multiplex PCR, lists solely in-frame clones and lacks some. Among roughly 300,000 clones listed, around 88% were seen once. The treatment: about 20 received Ad26.COV2.S at low or high dose, single or two shots; roughly five received placebo; per-sample allocation not given. Repertoires come from day 63 after the first vaccine or placebo injection. Sequences were derived from peripheral blood, sampled in a trial of Ad26.COV2.S vaccine versus placebo. The receptors derive from a person between 18 and 65 years old who received the Ad26.COV2.S COVID-19 vaccine or a placebo.

The chain couples TRBV12-3 or TRBV12-4 to TRBJ2-3; the D gene is possibly TRBD2 (6 bases). The CDR3 runs to 13 residues. V was pared by 8 bases and J by 1 base, with 10 bases between. The CDR3 spells CASLKRGTDTQYF. DNA for the CDR3: TGTGCCAGCCTTAAGCGGGGCACAGATACGCAGTATTTT.

The V gene is TRBV7-9, the J gene TRBJ2-7, with 7 nucleotides matching TRBD1. The CDR3 has 13 residues. Trimming removed 10 bases from V and 0 bases from J; junction bases left unmatched: 6. The germline V gene has CDR1 SEHNR and CDR2 FQNEAQ (reference sequence). CDR3: CATEGARSYEQYF. CDR3 nucleotides: TGTGCCACCGAGGGGGCTCGCTCCTACGAGCAGTACTTC.

The V call is TRBV9, the J call TRBJ1-6; 9 bases align to TRBD1. Germline CDR1 reads SGDLS; CDR2 reads YYNGEE. The CDR3 extends over 14 amino acids. The ends lost 4 bases at V and 8 bases at J; junction bases unmatched: 4. DNA for the CDR3: TGTGCCAGCAGCCCGGGACAGGGTTATTCACCCCTCCACTTT. Its protein product is CASSPGQGYSPLHF.

The chain links TRBV4-1 to TRBJ2-5; D may match TRBD1 or TRBD2 (6 bases each). Germline-derived CDR1 and CDR2 are MGHRA and YSYEKL. The CDR3 length is 16 residues. The V and J ends lost 0 bases and 5 bases respectively, with 16 bases between them. The CDR3 protein is CASSQDRTGAGETQYF. In DNA, the CDR3 is TGCGCCAGCAGCCAAGATCGCACGGGGGCCGGGGAGACCCAGTACTTC.

The chain is built from TRBV19 and TRBJ1-4; D is uncertain. The CDR3 has 14 amino acids. Germline values: CDR1 LNHDA, CDR2 SQIVND (reference sequence). Deletions cut 4 bases from V and 2 bases from J, with 8 bases between. This chain's CDR3 is CASSNAVTNEKLFF. CDR3 nucleotide sequence: TGTGCCAGTAGTAATGCGGTTACTAATGAAAAACTGTTTTTT.

This clone was counted once. The gene calls are TRBV15 and TRBJ1-2, with D tentatively TRBD1 (6 bases). Germline V gene lookup returns CDR1 LNHNV and CDR2 YYDKDF (reference sequence). The CDR3 loop spans 13 amino acids. V lost 3 bases and J 8 bases, leaving 13 bases between the germline ends. CDR3 in amino acids: CATSSQGFGGYTF. DNA of the CDR3: TGTGCCACCAGCAGTCAGGGGTTTGGGGGCTACACCTTC.

This chain links TRBV4-3 with TRBJ2-5, with TRBD2 identical over 9 bases. The CDR3 sequence is 16 residues long. Looked up from germline, CDR1 is LGHNA and CDR2 is YSLEER. V gave up 0 bases and J gave up 5 bases; unmatched junction bases: 7. The CDR3 sequence: CASSQEKAGGSETQYF. The DNA for the CDR3 is TGCGCCAGCAGCCAAGAGAAAGCGGGGGGAAGTGAGACCCAGTACTTC.

The V and J genes are TRBV24-1 and TRBJ2-3, with TRBD1 as a possible D gene (5 bases). The CDR3 is 14 amino acids. Germline V gene data show CDR1 as KGHDR and CDR2 as SFDVKD. V was clipped by 1 base and J by 7 bases, with 11 bases between them. CDR3 sequence: CATSDLQALHTQYF. DNA for the CDR3: TGTGCCACCAGTGATTTACAGGCCTTGCATACGCAGTATTTT.

The chain couples TRBV20-1 to TRBJ2-5, with unresolved D. V was shortened by 3 bases and J by 7 bases, with 6 bases between the two germline ends. CDR3 length: 10 residues. Germline V gene lookup returns CDR1 DFQATT and CDR2 SNEGSKA (reference sequence). The CDR3 DNA reads as TGCAGTGCTAGCTTAGTGACCCAGTACTTC. Its protein is CSASLVTQYF.

This chain joins TRBV4-3 and TRBJ1-2; 9 bases agree with TRBD1. J gave up 7 bases and V 4 bases, and 4 bases lay outside the gene matches. The CDR3 spans 13 residues. The germline gives CDR1 LGHNA, CDR2 YSLEER. CDR3 DNA sequence: TGCGCCAGCAGCCCGAGGACAGGGGCTGGCTACACCTTC. It translates to CASSPRTGAGYTF.

V gene TRBV6-2 or TRBV6-3 combines with J gene TRBJ2-5; D not certain. The CDR3 length is 11 residues. Between the trimmed V and J ends, which lost 6 bases and 2 bases, there was a span of 4 bases. From germline, CDR1 is MNHEY and CDR2 SVGEGT. In DNA, the CDR3 is TGTGCCAGCAGCACTCAAGAGACCCAGTACTTC. Amino acid sequence: CASSTQETQYF.

The chain employs TRBV3-1 (or the pseudogene TRBV3-2) and TRBJ2-3; TRBD2 matches at 7 bases. The CDR3 is made up of 17 amino acids. V trimming: 1 base; J trimming: 6 bases; junction bases outside the gene matches: 13. The germline V gene has CDR1 LGHDT and CDR2 YNNKEL (reference sequence). The CDR3 is CASSQGVLAAEVDTQYF. The CDR3 DNA reads as TGTGCCAGCAGCCAAGGGGTGCTAGCGGCGGAGGTGGATACGCAGTATTTT.

This clone was picked up many times. V and J are TRBV19 and TRBJ2-7, with 12 nucleotides matching TRBD2. CDR3 length: 13 amino acids. V was pared by 8 bases and J by 7 bases, with 6 bases of the junction left unmatched. Germline V gene sequence: CDR1 LNHDA, CDR2 SQIVND (reference sequence). CDR3 sequence (DNA): TGTGCCAGTTCCTGGACTAGCGGGAAGGAGCAGTACTTC. Translated, it gives CASSWTSGKEQYF. Looking up the rest from reference TRBV19 and TRBJ2-7 gives the full variable domain: DGGITQSPKYLFRKEGQNVTLSCEQNLNHDAMYWYRQDPGQGLRLIYYSQIVNDFQKGDIAEGYSVSREKKESFPLTVTSAQKNPTAFYLCASSWTSGKEQYFGPGTRLTVT.

The chain recombines TRBV19 with TRBJ1-3; D is undetermined. The germline V gene encodes CDR1 LNHDA and CDR2 SQIVND (reference sequence). V lost 0 bases to trimming and J lost 2 bases, with 8 bases between them. The length of the CDR3 is 15 residues. The CDR3 region is CASSIDTTPGNTIYF. The DNA of the CDR3 is TGTGCCAGTAGTATAGATACAACCCCTGGAAACACCATATATTTT.

The CDR3 nucleotides read TGTGCCAGCAGCCACATCGGACAGGGCCATACAAATGAGCAGTTCTTC. Protein: CASSHIGQGHTNEQFF. The chain combines TRBV4-2 with TRBJ2-1; 8 bases map to TRBD1. The CDR3 loop spans 16 amino acids. V lost 3 bases and J lost 7; bases outside the gene matches: 11. Germline V lookup: CDR1 LGHNA, CDR2 YNFKEQ.

This chain links TRBV7-9 with TRBJ2-7; perhaps TRBD2 as D (6 bases). Germline CDR1 SEHNR, CDR2 FQNEAQ (reference sequence). There are 16 residues in the CDR3. Trimming pared 5 bases from V and 3 bases from J, leaving 20 bases between. CDR3 nucleotides: TGTGCCAGCAGCACTTACACTGGAAGGAGGGTCTACGAGCAGTACTTC. Translated, it gives CASSTYTGRRVYEQYF.

The chain recombines TRBV7-2 with TRBJ1-2; D perhaps matches TRBD1 (5 bases). The germline V gene has CDR1 SGHTA and CDR2 FQGNSA. Trimming took off 0 bases at V and 2 bases at J, with 10 bases between the two ends. The CDR3 contains 15 residues. CDR3 sequence reads: CASSLANSGNYGYTF. Written as DNA, the CDR3 is TGTGCCAGCAGCTTAGCGAATTCAGGGAACTATGGCTACACCTTC.

The rearrangement joins TRBV11-2 to TRBJ1-1; D gene unclear. Germline CDR1 and CDR2: SGHAT and FQNNGV. The CDR3 has 18 amino acids. With 1 base removed from V and 4 bases from J, the gap between germline ends came to 22 bases. DNA of the CDR3: TGTGCCAGCAGCTTAGTGCTTGGGGAGGGCCGTCGTCGCACTGAAGCTTTCTTT. Translation gives CASSLVLGEGRRRTEAFF.

This chain connects TRBV28 to TRBJ1-1; D not certain. The length of the CDR3 is 15 residues. CDR1 is MDHEN and CDR2 is SYDVKM in the germline V gene. Trimming left V 6 bases short and J 5 bases short, with 19 bases between. CDR3 nucleotide sequence: TGTGCCAGCAGCTTTAATAGAGGAGTAGAAACTGAAGCTTTCTTT. Translation gives CASSFNRGVETEAFF.

The chain joins TRBV4-3 to TRBJ2-2; 7 bases agree with TRBD2. Looked up from germline, CDR1 is LGHNA and CDR2 is YSLEER. CDR3 length equals 16 residues. Trimming cost V 0 bases and J 9 bases; bases outside gene matches: 10. This chain's CDR3 is CASSQDPGRTTRELFF. The CDR3 nucleotides read TGCGCCAGCAGCCAAGATCCCGGGAGGACTACCCGGGAGCTGTTTTTT.

This chain connects TRBV6-1 to TRBJ1-3; the D is unclear. CDR1 is MNHNS, CDR2 SASEGT, per germline. The V and J ends lost 1 base and 5 bases respectively, with 3 bases between them. CDR3 length: 12 amino acids. CDR3 sequence reads: CASSEGRNTIYF. Written as DNA, the CDR3 is TGTGCCAGCAGTGAAGGAAGAAACACCATATATTTT.

The rearrangement joins TRBV7-9 to TRBJ2-3; 10 bases map to TRBD2. This CDR3 has 16 residues. V dropped 5 bases and J dropped 0; count of bases not matched to a gene: 5. Germline V CDR1 and CDR2: SEHNR, FQNEAQ (reference sequence). CDR3 sequence (DNA): TGTGCCAGCAGCCTTGTAGCGGGGGGCAGCACAGATACGCAGTATTTT. It yields the protein CASSLVAGGSTDTQYF.

The V call is TRBV19, the J call TRBJ1-4; TRBD1 is a possible D gene (5 bases). The CDR3 has 12 residues. Per germline, CDR1 LNHDA and CDR2 SQIVND (reference sequence). V was cut by 5 bases and J by 7 bases, with 8 bases left in between. The CDR3 reads CASSWGSEKLFF. The CDR3 DNA follows: TGTGCCAGTAGTTGGGGGTCTGAAAAACTGTTTTTT.

The chain combines TRBV4-3 with TRBJ2-1, with 8 bases aligning to TRBD2. There are 16 residues in the CDR3. With 4 bases clipped from V and 4 bases from J, the junction kept 9 bases outside the gene matches. Germline CDR1 is LGHNA and CDR2 is YSLEER. The CDR3 is CASSPSRAGVYNEQFF. CDR3 DNA sequence: TGCGCCAGCAGCCCTTCTCGAGCGGGAGTATACAATGAGCAGTTCTTC.

V and J are TRBV4-3 and TRBJ2-3; D is undetermined. V was pared by 0 bases and J by 3 bases, with 4 bases between. CDR3 length: 13 residues. Germline CDR1 is LGHNA and CDR2 is YSLEER. This chain's CDR3 is CASSQDMTDTQYF. In DNA form, the CDR3 reads TGCGCCAGCAGCCAAGACATGACAGATACGCAGTATTTT.

This chain joins TRBV27 and TRBJ2-1; TRBD1 is a possible D gene (5 bases). The germline V gene encodes CDR1 MNHEY and CDR2 SMNVEV (reference sequence). This CDR3 has 14 amino acids. Between the trimmed V and J ends, which lost 2 bases and 8 bases, there was a span of 13 bases. The CDR3 DNA reads as TGTGCCAGCAGTTTAAGTCCAGGGTGGCATGAGCAGTTCTTC. It translates to CASSLSPGWHEQFF.